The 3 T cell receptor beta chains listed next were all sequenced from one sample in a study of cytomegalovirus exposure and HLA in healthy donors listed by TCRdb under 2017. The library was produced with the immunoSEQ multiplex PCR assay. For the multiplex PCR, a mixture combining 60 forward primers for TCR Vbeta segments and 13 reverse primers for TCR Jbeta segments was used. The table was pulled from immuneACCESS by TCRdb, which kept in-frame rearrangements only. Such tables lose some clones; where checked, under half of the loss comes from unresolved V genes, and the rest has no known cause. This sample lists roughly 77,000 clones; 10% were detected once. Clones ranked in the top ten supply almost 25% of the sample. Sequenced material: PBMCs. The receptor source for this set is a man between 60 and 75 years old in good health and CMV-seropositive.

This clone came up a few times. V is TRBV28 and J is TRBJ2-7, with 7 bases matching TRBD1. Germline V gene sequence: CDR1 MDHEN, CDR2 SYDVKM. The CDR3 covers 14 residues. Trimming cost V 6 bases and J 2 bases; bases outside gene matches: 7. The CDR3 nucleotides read TGTGCCAGCAGACCTGCCGGGACAGCCTACGAGCAGTACTTC. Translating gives CASRPAGTAYEQYF. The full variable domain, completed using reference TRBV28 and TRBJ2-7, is DVKVTQSSRYLVKRTGEKVFLECVQDMDHENMFWYRQDPGLGLRLIYFSYDVKMKEKGDIPEGYSVSREKKERFSLILESASTNQTSMYLCASRPAGTAYEQYFGPGTRLTVT.

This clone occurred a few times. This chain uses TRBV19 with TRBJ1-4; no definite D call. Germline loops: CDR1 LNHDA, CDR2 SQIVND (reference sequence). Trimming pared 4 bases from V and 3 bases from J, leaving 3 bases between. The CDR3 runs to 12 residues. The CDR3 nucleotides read TGTGCCAGTAGTAAGCCTAATGAAAAACTGTTTTTT. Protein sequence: CASSKPNEKLFF.

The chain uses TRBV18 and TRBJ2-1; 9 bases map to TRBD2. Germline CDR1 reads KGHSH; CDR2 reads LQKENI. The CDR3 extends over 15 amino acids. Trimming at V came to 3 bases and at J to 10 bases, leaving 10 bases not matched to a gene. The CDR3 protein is CASSPASGGPQEQFF. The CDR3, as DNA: TGTGCCAGCTCACCGGCCAGCGGGGGGCCTCAAGAGCAGTTCTTC.